This record looks at one T cell receptor (beta chain) sequence and its context. Ten or more counts support this clonotype. Its antigen is not yet known. Qualities for individual bases were not recorded, and no much larger clone is one base off. The data are from a study of T cells after yellow fever vaccination (dated by TCRdb to the late 2010s). Describing the broader study: Libraries from fractions with low cell numbers were prepared with the SMART-Seq v4 Ultra Low Input RNA kit. To follow T-cell clones before and after primary and booster YFV17D yellow fever vaccination, bulk TCR alpha and beta repertoires were sequenced over time. The cohort comprised two healthy male donors, one aged 18 to 30 and one aged 30 to 40 years. Blood was collected at multiple timepoints before and after primary and secondary immunization, and bulk PBMC replicates and cell subsets were isolated. Overall results and qualifications from the work: Compared with the primary T-cell response, the secondary T-cell response was faster but weaker, reaching its peak on day 5 rather than on day 15. A small share of clonotypes occurred in both CD4 and CD8 compartments, likely arising from convergent recombination. Most clones expanded after primary vaccination (about 95% of CD4 and 88% of CD8) were re-detected after the booster, suggesting that broad memory maintenance occurred. Because abundant contaminating clonotypes from the bulk population could be contained in FACS-sorted repertoires, computational filtering was required. Because only a couple of donors were included in the study, the extent to which the findings can be generalized is limited.

Its CDR3 holds 15 amino acids, cysteine through phenylalanine. The only DNA kept is the CDR3, 45 bases in frame from the first base. V is pruned by 2 bases and J by 9 bases, leaving 10 bases of the junction without a gene match. CDR1 and CDR2 are drawn from the germline V gene: SGHRS, YFSETQ. TCR cDNA was synthesized by 5'RACE template switching, through which a universal primer site and unique molecular identifiers were introduced. cDNA synthesis was primed from both the TCR alpha and TCR beta constant segments. Two PCR steps were used to amplify libraries, with sample barcodes and sequencing adapters being added in the second step. Sequencing of libraries was performed on Illumina HiSeq 2500 (2x100 bp) or NovaSeq (2x150 bp). On the authors' methods: Reads were demultiplexed and collapsed into UMI consensus sequences with MIGEC, and V(D)J alignment was performed with MiXCR. Clonotypes responding to the vaccine were identified with edgeR on replicate PBMC samples, with the criteria of FDR below 0.01 and a log2 fold change above 5 up to day 15. Bulk clonotypes were assigned CD4 or CD8 identity according to which sequenced CD4 or CD8 repertoire held them at higher abundance. The public reads were reprocessed in TCRdb via fastp at Q25 and MiXCR, keeping in-frame beta chains. When rows share a CDR3 protein, they turn into one entry using the most common DNA and genes. The authors' filters were not applied to this entry. The table for this sample lists 200,000 to 300,000 distinct CDR3 sequences; over 6.5% of them were counted only once. The ten largest clones take up about 0.95% of the sample.

The treatment or condition label here, explained by the study, means: live attenuated yellow fever vaccine strain. PBMCs were isolated from peripheral blood using a standard Ficoll-Paque protocol. CD4 and CD8 T-cell fractions were isolated with Dynabeads CD4 and CD8 positive selection kits. TriZol was used to extract RNA from bulk PBMCs, from CD4 and CD8 fractions, and from dextramer-positive and dextramer-negative fractions. The receptor was derived from a man younger than 40 who received the YFV17D yellow fever vaccine. The sequence is built from TRBV5-1 and TRBJ2-3, with 9 bases in between that match TRBD1. The sample in question was CD4+ T cells sorted from PBMCs, obtained on the day of the yellow fever booster vaccination. Read as DNA, the sequence is TGCGCCAGCAGCTTAGGACAGGGGAGTAGTGGCACGCAGTATTTT. Its protein product is CASSLGQGSSGTQYF.